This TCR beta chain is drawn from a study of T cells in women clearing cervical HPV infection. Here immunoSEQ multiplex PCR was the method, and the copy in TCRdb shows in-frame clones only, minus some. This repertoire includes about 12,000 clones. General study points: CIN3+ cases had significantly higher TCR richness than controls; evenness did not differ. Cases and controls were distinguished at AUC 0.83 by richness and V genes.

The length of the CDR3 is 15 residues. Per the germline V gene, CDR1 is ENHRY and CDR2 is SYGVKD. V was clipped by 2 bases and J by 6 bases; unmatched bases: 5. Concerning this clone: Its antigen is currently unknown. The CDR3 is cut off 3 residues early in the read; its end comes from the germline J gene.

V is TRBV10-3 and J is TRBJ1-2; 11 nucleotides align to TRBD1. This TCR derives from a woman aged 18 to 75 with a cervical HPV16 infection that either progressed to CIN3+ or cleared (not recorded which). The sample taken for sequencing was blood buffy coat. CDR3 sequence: CAISEQDRGLDGYTF. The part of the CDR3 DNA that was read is TGTGCCATCAGTGAGCAGGACAGGGGGCTTGATGGC.